This TCR beta chain was obtained from a study of T cell responses to AZD1222 COVID-19 vaccine (dated by TCRdb to the early 2020s). As for the study more broadly: Because spike-specific TCR depth and breadth did not differ between the two schedules, AZD1222 recipients who got a second dose at roughly 4 weeks were pooled with those who got a second dose at roughly 12 weeks. A total of 233 trial participants underwent TCR sequencing, of whom more than 200 had received two doses of AZD1222 and about 25 had received two doses of the MenACWY control vaccine. Trial participants were enrolled into age subgroups of 18-55, 56-69 and 70-plus years, which contained about 150, 27 and 61 TCR-sequenced participants, respectively. Points the paper makes about the study in general: Conclusions about previously exposed vaccinees are limited, since just six AZD1222 recipients were seropositive for SARS-CoV-2 at baseline. The 56-69-year group was small, and its depth increase did not reach significance, likely because of low power. Participants were mostly white British and included more females than males, and it was suggested by the authors that clonal diversity may have been underestimated. The whole spike protein was spanned by vaccine-associated CD4 TCRs, and dominant responses were seen in regions 160-218 and 743-854. After two AZD1222 doses, spike-specific TCR breadth and depth were significantly higher than at day 0 and than in MenACWY recipients. Because no samples from the day 14 peak response were available, repertoires could be characterized only after the peak T cell response. Reportedly, almost half of the unique spike-specific TCRs recognized epitopes lying outside the regions that are mutated in the B.1.351 and B.1.1.7 variants.

The sample's time point label, in plain terms: baseline before first vaccination. The vaccinee samples were drawn from two UK trials, COV001 and COV002, one of which was a single-blind randomized controlled phase 2/3 trial testing AZD1222 (ChAdOx1 nCoV-19) in healthy adults. For TCRbeta chain sequencing, PBMC samples from trial participants were taken at day 0 and at day 28 after the second dose. The CDR3 regions of human TCRbeta chains were analyzed by immunosequencing. Per the original workflow: Repertoire TCRs were matched against a reference library of SARS-CoV-2-specific TCRs generated with the MIRA antigen-specificity platform. Breadth was defined as the fraction of unique TCRs that were SARS-CoV-2-associated, and depth was defined as the fraction of total T cells that were SARS-CoV-2-associated. Using the MIRA data, each spike-specific TCR was assigned both to the spike region to which the TCR was reactive and to a CD4 or CD8 class. Log10-transformed breadth and depth values were compared by one-way ANOVA with Sidak's multiple comparisons tests. TCRdb's version of the immuneACCESS table is confined to in-frame rearrangements and falls short of the full clone set. An unresolved V gene accounts for under half of the shortfall where checked; the remainder is of unknown origin. The V and J calls and clone size come from that table; D and trimming were worked out from the DNA. The sample table contains approximately 130,000 clones; only one count was recorded for approximately 85% of them. Clones ranked in the top ten supply just under 9.5% of the sample.

Taken from cysteine to phenylalanine, the CDR3 has 15 residues. The DNA shown is the 45-base CDR3, in frame from base 1. Between the V and J ends, shortened by 5 bases and 8 bases respectively, the junction contains 22 bases. Via the germline V gene, CDR1 is MDHEN and CDR2 SYDVKM. Of note for this clone: Its target antigen remains unknown. Nothing much larger sits one base from this clone, and base qualities are not available.

The sequence derives from an adult in good health. The receptor chain draws on TRBV28 and TRBJ2-7; the D segment cannot be called with confidence. The sequencing used peripheral blood, collected on day 0 of AZD1222 vaccination. The DNA sequence is as follows: TGTGCCAGCAGTCATTCGGAGCAGGACCTCCTAAAGCAGTACTTC. This encodes CASSHSEQDLLKQYF.